This is a list of T cell receptor beta chains from one sample in a study of blood T cell repertoires in COVID-19. Sequenced by immunoSEQ multiplex PCR; TCRdb stores in-frame clones only, minus some. The data show approximately 55,000 clones, 75% to 95% seen once. Sequencing used peripheral blood. The receptors shown here come from a middle-aged man with acute or convalescent COVID-19. Each CDR3 is given with its conserved first and last residue. The order of the fields is J gene, D gene, V gene, clone size, CDR3 DNA, CDR3 protein. The D gene is left open where the match is weak. Clone size, where shown, is once, few, many, or a class for clones that have expanded.

j_call: TRBJ2-7; d_call: TRBD2; v_call: TRBV2; clone_size: .; cdr3_nt: TGTGCCAGCAGTGTGCTAGCGGGAGAGTACTACGAGCAGTACTTC; cdr3_aa: CASSVLAGEYYEQYF
j_call: TRBJ2-1; d_call: .; v_call: TRBV19; clone_size: .; cdr3_nt: TGTGCCAGTAGTCCCTCCAGGGGTACTTACAATGAGCAGTTCTTC; cdr3_aa: CASSPSRGTYNEQFF
j_call: TRBJ2-5; d_call: .; v_call: TRBV18; clone_size: .; cdr3_nt: TGTGCCAGCTCACCAAACACCCAAGAGACCCAGTACTTC; cdr3_aa: CASSPNTQETQYF
j_call: TRBJ2-7; d_call: .; v_call: TRBV7-9; clone_size: .; cdr3_nt: TGTGCCAGCAGCCCCAGGGGGGCGGGCGAGCAGTACTTC; cdr3_aa: CASSPRGAGEQYF
j_call: TRBJ1-5; d_call: .; v_call: TRBV30; clone_size: .; cdr3_nt: TGTGCCTGGAGCAAAATGAGCCCCGGGACTGGCAATCAGCCCCAGCATTTT; cdr3_aa: CAWSKMSPGTGNQPQHF
j_call: TRBJ2-1; d_call: .; v_call: TRBV29-1; clone_size: once; cdr3_nt: TGCAGCGTATCGGGAGCCGAGCAGTTCTTC; cdr3_aa: CSVSGAEQFF
j_call: TRBJ2-7; d_call: TRBD1; v_call: TRBV4-1; clone_size: .; cdr3_nt: TGCGCCAGCAGCCACGGAGCGGGGACAGGGTCGGACGAGCAGTACTTC; cdr3_aa: CASSHGAGTGSDEQYF
j_call: TRBJ2-3; d_call: TRBD2; v_call: TRBV11-2; clone_size: once; cdr3_nt: TGTGCCAGCAGTCGACTAGCGGGACACACAGATACGCAGTATTTT; cdr3_aa: CASSRLAGHTDTQYF
j_call: TRBJ1-2; d_call: .; v_call: TRBV28; clone_size: .; cdr3_nt: TGTGCCAGCAGTTTCTTGGGCAGCAATGGCTACACCTTC; cdr3_aa: CASSFLGSNGYTF
j_call: TRBJ1-6; d_call: TRBD1; v_call: TRBV4-2; clone_size: .; cdr3_nt: TGTGCCAGCAGCCAAGGGGACAGCGGGAATTCACCCCTCCACTTT; cdr3_aa: CASSQGDSGNSPLHF
j_call: TRBJ2-7; d_call: TRBD1; v_call: TRBV6-5; clone_size: .; cdr3_nt: TGTGCCAGCAGTTACTCGAGACAGGGTCGGAACGAGCAGTACTTC; cdr3_aa: CASSYSRQGRNEQYF
j_call: TRBJ1-1; d_call: .; v_call: TRBV30; clone_size: once; cdr3_nt: TGTGCCTGGAGTTCAGGCAGGAACACTGAAGCTTTCTTT; cdr3_aa: CAWSSGRNTEAFF
j_call: TRBJ2-7; d_call: .; v_call: TRBV24-1; clone_size: .; cdr3_nt: TGTGCCACCAGTGATGGTTGGAGTTTGGCCGAGCAGTACTTC; cdr3_aa: CATSDGWSLAEQYF
j_call: TRBJ1-2; d_call: TRBD1; v_call: TRBV5-1; clone_size: .; cdr3_nt: TGCGCCAGCAGCTCCGACAGGGGTTCTGGCTACACCTTC; cdr3_aa: CASSSDRGSGYTF
j_call: TRBJ1-2; d_call: .; v_call: TRBV2; clone_size: .; cdr3_nt: TGTGCCAGCGGCCAGAGCCAGAGGTCGGACTATGGCTACACCTTC; cdr3_aa: CASGQSQRSDYGYTF
j_call: TRBJ1-6; d_call: .; v_call: TRBV6-5; clone_size: .; cdr3_nt: TGTGCCAGCAGTTACGAGGGAGGGGATTTGGGATCACCCCTCCACTTT; cdr3_aa: CASSYEGGDLGSPLHF
j_call: TRBJ2-3; d_call: TRBD1; v_call: TRBV18; clone_size: .; cdr3_nt: TGTGCCAGCTCACCCCCTTCCGGGACAGGCATCGATACGCAGTATTTT; cdr3_aa: CASSPPSGTGIDTQYF
j_call: TRBJ1-6; d_call: .; v_call: TRBV18; clone_size: .; cdr3_nt: TGTGCCAGCTCACTTCCCAGGGGCAATTCACCCCTCCACTTT; cdr3_aa: CASSLPRGNSPLHF
j_call: TRBJ2-3; d_call: .; v_call: TRBV2; clone_size: .; cdr3_nt: TGTGCCAGCAGTGAATCCACAGGTTTTAGCACAGATACGCAGTATTTT; cdr3_aa: CASSESTGFSTDTQYF
j_call: TRBJ2-1; d_call: TRBD2; v_call: TRBV4-3; clone_size: .; cdr3_nt: TGCGCCAGCAGCCAAGAGAGGGAGGGTGAGCAGTTCTTC; cdr3_aa: CASSQEREGEQFF
j_call: TRBJ2-1; d_call: TRBD2; v_call: TRBV11-2; clone_size: .; cdr3_nt: TGTGCCAGCAGCCCCCGGCTCCCTGGGGCGGGAGGTAACAATGAGCAGTTCTTC; cdr3_aa: CASSPRLPGAGGNNEQFF
j_call: TRBJ1-1; d_call: .; v_call: TRBV19; clone_size: .; cdr3_nt: TGTGCCAGTACCCTCCAGGGGATGAACACTGAAGCTTTCTTT; cdr3_aa: CASTLQGMNTEAFF
j_call: TRBJ2-5; d_call: .; v_call: TRBV2; clone_size: .; cdr3_nt: TGTGCCAGCAGTTCCCCGGGGACCCAGTACTTC; cdr3_aa: CASSSPGTQYF
j_call: TRBJ2-2; d_call: .; v_call: TRBV11-3; clone_size: .; cdr3_nt: TGTGCCAGCAGCTTCGACGGGGGGGAGCTGTTTTTT; cdr3_aa: CASSFDGGELFF
j_call: TRBJ2-3; d_call: TRBD2; v_call: TRBV15; clone_size: .; cdr3_nt: TGTGCCACCAGCACTCCAACTAGCGGGAGAACAGATACGCAGTATTTT; cdr3_aa: CATSTPTSGRTDTQYF
j_call: TRBJ2-3; d_call: .; v_call: TRBV12-3/TRBV12-4; clone_size: .; cdr3_nt: TGTGCCAGCAGTTTATCTTCAGGGCCAGAGTATTTT; cdr3_aa: CASSLSSGPEYF
j_call: TRBJ2-7; d_call: .; v_call: TRBV19; clone_size: .; cdr3_nt: TGTGCCAGTAGTATGTCCACTCCCTACGAGCAGTACTTC; cdr3_aa: CASSMSTPYEQYF
j_call: TRBJ2-5; d_call: TRBD2; v_call: TRBV7-7; clone_size: .; cdr3_nt: TGTGCTAGCAGCTCGAGACTAGCGGGAGGGGAGACCCAGTACTTC; cdr3_aa: CASSSRLAGGETQYF
j_call: TRBJ2-3; d_call: TRBD2; v_call: TRBV19; clone_size: .; cdr3_nt: TGTGCCAGTAGGTTAGCGGGAGAGACGCAGTATTTT; cdr3_aa: CASRLAGETQYF
j_call: TRBJ2-2; d_call: TRBD1; v_call: TRBV7-2; clone_size: .; cdr3_nt: TGTGCCAGCAGCTTAGGGGACAGGGGGCACGGGGAGCTGTTTTTT; cdr3_aa: CASSLGDRGHGELFF
j_call: TRBJ1-2; d_call: .; v_call: TRBV3-1/TRBV3-2; clone_size: .; cdr3_nt: TGTGCCAGCAGCCAAAATCAAGGGGGAAGTGGCTACACCTTC; cdr3_aa: CASSQNQGGSGYTF
j_call: TRBJ2-1; d_call: .; v_call: TRBV27; clone_size: .; cdr3_nt: TGTGCCAGCAGTCCGGGACAAAGCTCCTACAATGAGCAGTTCTTC; cdr3_aa: CASSPGQSSYNEQFF
j_call: TRBJ2-7; d_call: TRBD1; v_call: TRBV2; clone_size: .; cdr3_nt: TGTGCCAGCAGGGAGAGGGGGCAGTCCTACGAGCAGTACTTC; cdr3_aa: CASRERGQSYEQYF
j_call: TRBJ2-7; d_call: .; v_call: TRBV14; clone_size: .; cdr3_nt: TGTGCCAGCAGCCGCGGGGAGGTCTCCTACGAGCAGTACTTC; cdr3_aa: CASSRGEVSYEQYF
j_call: TRBJ1-3; d_call: .; v_call: TRBV3-1/TRBV3-2; clone_size: .; cdr3_nt: TGTGCCAGCAGCCAAGTACCCCGGGGGATTGGAAACACCATATATTTT; cdr3_aa: CASSQVPRGIGNTIYF
j_call: TRBJ1-3; d_call: .; v_call: TRBV7-2; clone_size: few; cdr3_nt: TGTGCCAGCAGCTTTAGGATGACAGGCGGCGGAAACACCATATATTTT; cdr3_aa: CASSFRMTGGGNTIYF
j_call: TRBJ2-5; d_call: TRBD2; v_call: TRBV28; clone_size: .; cdr3_nt: TGTGCCAGCAGTTTAAATCTAGCGGGAGCAGAGACCCAGTACTTC; cdr3_aa: CASSLNLAGAETQYF
j_call: TRBJ1-2; d_call: TRBD1; v_call: TRBV27; clone_size: .; cdr3_nt: TGTGCCAGCAGTTTATCGATCTCGGGACAGGGTGTTGGCTACACCTTC; cdr3_aa: CASSLSISGQGVGYTF
j_call: TRBJ1-5; d_call: .; v_call: TRBV27; clone_size: .; cdr3_nt: TGTGCCAGCAGTTTTCAGGGGCCCAATCAGCCCCAGCATTTT; cdr3_aa: CASSFQGPNQPQHF
j_call: TRBJ1-1; d_call: .; v_call: TRBV5-6; clone_size: .; cdr3_nt: TGTGCCAGCAGCCGACCCCCTGGACAGAGCCCGAACACTGAAGCTTTCTTT; cdr3_aa: CASSRPPGQSPNTEAFF
j_call: TRBJ1-1; d_call: TRBD1; v_call: TRBV6-5; clone_size: .; cdr3_nt: TGTGCCAGCAGTTCAAGGACAGGGACAACTGAAGCTTTCTTT; cdr3_aa: CASSSRTGTTEAFF
j_call: TRBJ1-2; d_call: .; v_call: TRBV24-1; clone_size: once; cdr3_nt: TGTGCCACCACCCCGGGGTATAACTATGGCTACACCTTC; cdr3_aa: CATTPGYNYGYTF
j_call: TRBJ1-2; d_call: TRBD1; v_call: TRBV7-9; clone_size: .; cdr3_nt: TGTGCCAGCAGCTTAGGGGACAGAGATATTTCGGGCTACACCTTC; cdr3_aa: CASSLGDRDISGYTF
j_call: TRBJ2-5; d_call: TRBD1; v_call: TRBV2; clone_size: .; cdr3_nt: TGTGCCAGCATTTACGGACAGGACCAAGAGACCCAGTACTTC; cdr3_aa: CASIYGQDQETQYF
j_call: TRBJ2-1; d_call: TRBD2; v_call: TRBV19; clone_size: .; cdr3_nt: TGTGCCAGTAGGCGGAGACTAGCGGGAGATTTGGGGAATGAGCAGTTCTTC; cdr3_aa: CASRRRLAGDLGNEQFF
j_call: TRBJ1-5; d_call: .; v_call: TRBV7-2; clone_size: few; cdr3_nt: TGTGCCAGCAGCTTAGGTGCCCGGGAGTCTCAGCCCCAGCATTTT; cdr3_aa: CASSLGARESQPQHF
j_call: TRBJ1-4; d_call: TRBD1; v_call: TRBV3-1/TRBV3-2; clone_size: .; cdr3_nt: TGTGCCAGCAGCGTCAGGGGGACTAATGAAAAACTGTTTTTT; cdr3_aa: CASSVRGTNEKLFF
j_call: TRBJ1-2; d_call: .; v_call: TRBV19; clone_size: .; cdr3_nt: TGTGCCAGTACCAGGACAGCGACTAACTATGGCTACACCTTC; cdr3_aa: CASTRTATNYGYTF
j_call: TRBJ1-5; d_call: TRBD1; v_call: TRBV24-1; clone_size: .; cdr3_nt: TGTGCCACCAGGGGGGACAGTAATCAGCCCCAGCATTTT; cdr3_aa: CATRGDSNQPQHF
j_call: TRBJ1-3; d_call: .; v_call: TRBV30; clone_size: once; cdr3_nt: TGTGCCGGTGGGGAGTCCAACTCTGGAAACACCATATATTTT; cdr3_aa: CAGGESNSGNTIYF
j_call: TRBJ1-4; d_call: TRBD1; v_call: TRBV7-9; clone_size: once; cdr3_nt: TGTGCCAGCAGCTCCGGGACAGGGAGAACAGCTAATGAAAAACTGTTTTTT; cdr3_aa: CASSSGTGRTANEKLFF